This is a list of T cell receptor beta chains from one sample in a study of T cell responses to AZD1222 COVID-19 vaccine. Assay: immunoSEQ multiplex PCR; the TCRdb copy retains only in-frame clones and omits some. The table shows some 92,000 clones, with 70% to 90% occurring only once. The sequences come from peripheral blood, collected on day 0 of AZD1222 vaccination. Source of these receptors: an adult in good health. Each CDR3 is given with its conserved first and last residue. The order of the fields is J gene, D gene, clone size, V gene, CDR3 protein, CDR3 DNA. The D gene is left open where the match is weak. Some rows mark clone size as missing; the rest say once, few, many or name a class of expanded clone.

j_gene: TRBJ2-1
d_gene: TRBD1
abundance: -
v_gene: TRBV6-4
CDR3aa: CASSDGTGGDEQFF
CDR3nt: TGTGCCAGCAGTGACGGGACAGGGGGCGATGAGCAGTTCTTC

j_gene: TRBJ1-5
d_gene: TRBD1
abundance: -
v_gene: TRBV28
CDR3aa: CASSLTSDRVSNQPQHF
CDR3nt: TGTGCCAGCAGTTTAACCTCGGACAGGGTAAGCAATCAGCCCCAGCATTTT

j_gene: TRBJ2-7
d_gene: -
abundance: -
v_gene: TRBV27
CDR3aa: CASSLLAGLSYEQYF
CDR3nt: TGTGCCAGCAGTTTACTGGCAGGCCTATCCTACGAGCAGTACTTC

j_gene: TRBJ1-5
d_gene: -
abundance: -
v_gene: TRBV12-3/TRBV12-4
CDR3aa: CASSSNQQQPQHF
CDR3nt: TGTGCCAGCAGTTCCAATCAACAACAGCCCCAGCATTTT

j_gene: TRBJ2-1
d_gene: -
abundance: -
v_gene: TRBV7-9
CDR3aa: CASSLSLSYNEQFF
CDR3nt: TGTGCCAGCAGCTTGAGTTTATCCTACAATGAGCAGTTCTTC

j_gene: TRBJ1-2
d_gene: -
abundance: -
v_gene: TRBV24-1
CDR3aa: CATSDPTAGDYGYTF
CDR3nt: TGTGCCACCAGTGACCCCACCGCGGGGGACTATGGCTACACCTTC

j_gene: TRBJ1-4
d_gene: -
abundance: once
v_gene: TRBV7-9
CDR3aa: CASSLTMTNEKLFF
CDR3nt: TGTGCCAGCAGCTTGACGATGACAAATGAAAAACTGTTTTTT

j_gene: TRBJ1-2
d_gene: TRBD1
abundance: -
v_gene: TRBV7-2
CDR3aa: CASSPRTGGYGYTF
CDR3nt: TGTGCCAGCAGCCCTCGAACAGGGGGCTATGGCTACACCTTC

j_gene: TRBJ1-1
d_gene: TRBD1
abundance: -
v_gene: TRBV4-1
CDR3aa: CASSQDRGHIEAFF
CDR3nt: TGCGCCAGCAGCCAAGATAGGGGGCATATTGAAGCTTTCTTT

j_gene: TRBJ2-3
d_gene: -
abundance: -
v_gene: TRBV12-1
CDR3aa: CASSFGSSYSLTSTDTQYF
CDR3nt: TGTGCCAGCAGCTTTGGGTCTAGTTATTCCCTTACCAGCACAGATACGCAGTATTTT

j_gene: TRBJ2-1
d_gene: -
abundance: -
v_gene: TRBV5-6
CDR3aa: CASSRRADSYNEQFF
CDR3nt: TGTGCCAGCAGCCGGCGGGCCGACTCCTACAATGAGCAGTTCTTC

j_gene: TRBJ2-7
d_gene: -
abundance: -
v_gene: TRBV19
CDR3aa: CASSMTPLFPLNEQYF
CDR3nt: TGTGCCAGTAGTATGACGCCCCTCTTCCCTTTGAACGAGCAGTACTTC

j_gene: TRBJ1-2
d_gene: -
abundance: once
v_gene: TRBV12-3/TRBV12-4
CDR3aa: CASSLQGGYGYTF
CDR3nt: TGTGCCAGCAGTTTGCAGGGAGGCTATGGCTACACCTTC

j_gene: TRBJ2-7
d_gene: TRBD1
abundance: -
v_gene: TRBV28
CDR3aa: CASRGQGRKYEQYF
CDR3nt: TGTGCCAGCAGGGGACAGGGTAGAAAATACGAGCAGTACTTC

j_gene: TRBJ2-7
d_gene: TRBD1
abundance: -
v_gene: TRBV25-1
CDR3aa: CASTKTGGFYEQYF
CDR3nt: TGTGCCAGCACCAAGACAGGGGGCTTCTACGAGCAGTACTTC

j_gene: TRBJ2-3
d_gene: -
abundance: -
v_gene: TRBV7-2
CDR3aa: CASSFDTTDTQYF
CDR3nt: TGTGCCAGCAGCTTTGACACCACAGATACGCAGTATTTT

j_gene: TRBJ2-7
d_gene: -
abundance: -
v_gene: TRBV7-8
CDR3aa: CASSLSVGEQYF
CDR3nt: TGTGCCAGCAGCTTAAGCGTGGGGGAGCAGTACTTC

j_gene: TRBJ2-3
d_gene: TRBD1
abundance: -
v_gene: TRBV23-1
CDR3aa: CASSQCSTGTGLPDTQYF
CDR3nt: TGCGCCAGCAGTCAGTGTTCCACCGGGACAGGGTTGCCAGATACGCAGTATTTT

j_gene: TRBJ1-6
d_gene: TRBD1
abundance: -
v_gene: TRBV5-4
CDR3aa: CASSLAGTVNSPLHF
CDR3nt: TGTGCCAGCAGCTTGGCCGGGACAGTTAATTCACCCCTCCACTTT

j_gene: TRBJ2-5
d_gene: -
abundance: -
v_gene: TRBV5-1
CDR3aa: CASSLEGGGGETQYF
CDR3nt: TGCGCCAGCAGCTTGGAGGGGGGAGGTGGCGAGACCCAGTACTTC

j_gene: TRBJ2-1
d_gene: -
abundance: -
v_gene: TRBV4-2
CDR3aa: CASSQAQRVARGEQFF
CDR3nt: TGTGCCAGCAGCCAAGCTCAGCGGGTCGCGAGGGGTGAGCAGTTCTTC

j_gene: TRBJ2-1
d_gene: TRBD1
abundance: -
v_gene: TRBV4-1
CDR3aa: CASSHPGGTYNEQFF
CDR3nt: TGCGCCAGCAGCCACCCAGGGGGCACCTACAATGAGCAGTTCTTC

j_gene: TRBJ1-5
d_gene: -
abundance: -
v_gene: TRBV28
CDR3aa: CASSLWLINSNQPQHF
CDR3nt: TGTGCCAGCAGTTTATGGTTGATTAATAGCAATCAGCCCCAGCATTTT

j_gene: TRBJ1-6
d_gene: TRBD1
abundance: -
v_gene: TRBV2
CDR3aa: CASNTGEPNSPLHF
CDR3nt: TGTGCCAGCAACACAGGGGAACCTAATTCACCCCTCCACTTT

j_gene: TRBJ1-2
d_gene: TRBD1
abundance: -
v_gene: TRBV6-2/TRBV6-3
CDR3aa: CASSDTMRNKGGHGYTF
CDR3nt: TGTGCCAGCAGTGACACAATGAGAAACAAAGGGGGCCATGGCTACACCTTC

j_gene: TRBJ2-1
d_gene: -
abundance: -
v_gene: TRBV5-1
CDR3aa: CASSGEQGFHEQFF
CDR3nt: TGCGCCAGCAGCGGGGAACAGGGATTCCATGAGCAGTTCTTC

j_gene: TRBJ2-2
d_gene: TRBD2
abundance: -
v_gene: TRBV2
CDR3aa: CASSGTSGRGGGELFF
CDR3nt: TGTGCCAGCAGCGGAACTAGCGGGAGAGGTGGCGGGGAGCTGTTTTTT